These 3 T cell receptor beta chains originate from one sample sequenced in a study of CD8+CD57+ T cells in acquired aplastic anemia. Genomic DNA constituted the template upon which TCR beta VDJ and CDR3 profiling was performed. TCRdb re-called the reads with MiXCR, one entry per CDR3 protein. In the table there are 100,000 to 150,000 distinct CDR3 sequences, about two fifths of which are singletons. Patients included in sequencing had previously demonstrated CD8+CD57+ cell expansion by flow cytometry. Source material: sorted CD4+, CD8+, or CD8+CD57+ T cells (not recorded which) from PBMCs. Receptors were obtained from a human donor with aplastic anemia.

This clonotype was recorded many times. This chain joins TRBV15 and TRBJ2-3, with D perhaps TRBD2 (5 bases). Germline V CDR1 and CDR2: LNHNV, YYDKDF (reference sequence). This CDR3 comprises 17 residues. V lost 1 base to trimming and J lost 5 bases, with 19 bases between them. The CDR3 spells CATSRVRGKYSGDTQYF. In nucleotides, the CDR3 is TGTGCCACCAGCAGAGTCCGGGGTAAATATAGTGGAGATACGCAGTATTTT.

The chain links TRBV7-2 to TRBJ2-2; tentatively, D is TRBD2 (6 bases). This CDR3 has 13 amino acids. The ends were cut back, 5 bases at V and 7 bases at J, with 11 bases in the middle. CDR1 is SGHTA, CDR2 FQGNSA, per germline. CDR3 in DNA: TGTGCCAGCAGCCCTACCGGGAGCGGGGAGCTGTTTTTT. It yields the protein CASSPTGSGELFF. The full variable domain, its missing parts supplied by reference TRBV7-2 and TRBJ2-2, is GAGVSQSPSNKVTEKGKDVELRCDPISGHTALYWYRQSLGQGLEFLIYFQGNSAPDKSGLPSDRFSAERTGGSVSTLTIQRTQQEDSAVYLCASSPTGSGELFFGEGSRLTVL.

Comments on this clonotype: A much larger clonotype is one base distant, so this may be a read error. The rearrangement links TRBV10-3 to TRBJ1-1; no clear D gene. The CDR3 has 14 residues. The germline V gene encodes CDR1 ENHRY and CDR2 SYGVKD. The CDR3 sequence: CASSAIGSGTEAFF. In DNA form, the CDR3 reads TGTGCCAGCAGTGCCATCGGGAGTGGGACTGAAGCTTTCTTT.